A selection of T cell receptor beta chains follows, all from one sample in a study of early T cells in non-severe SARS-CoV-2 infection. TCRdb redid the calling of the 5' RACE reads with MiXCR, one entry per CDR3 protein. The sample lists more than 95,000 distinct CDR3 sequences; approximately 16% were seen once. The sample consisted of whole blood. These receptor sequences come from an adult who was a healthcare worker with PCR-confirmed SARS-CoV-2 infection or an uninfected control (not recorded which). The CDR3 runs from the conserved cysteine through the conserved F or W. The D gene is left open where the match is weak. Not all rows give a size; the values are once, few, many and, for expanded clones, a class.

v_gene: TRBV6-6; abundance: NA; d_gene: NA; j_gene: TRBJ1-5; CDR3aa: CASSYSNRINQPQHF; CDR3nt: TGTGCCAGCAGTTACTCGAACCGCATCAATCAGCCCCAGCATTTT
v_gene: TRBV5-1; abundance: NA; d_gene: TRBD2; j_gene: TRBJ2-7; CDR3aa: CASRREGPYEQYF; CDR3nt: TGCGCCAGCAGGCGGGAGGGCCCCTACGAGCAGTACTTC
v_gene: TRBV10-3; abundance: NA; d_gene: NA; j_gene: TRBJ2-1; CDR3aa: CAISESGGASYNEQFF; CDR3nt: TGTGCCATCAGTGAGTCCGGGGGCGCCTCCTACAATGAGCAGTTCTTC
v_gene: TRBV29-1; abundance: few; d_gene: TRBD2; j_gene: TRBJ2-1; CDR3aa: CSGGLGGGNEQFF; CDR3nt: TGCAGCGGAGGCCTCGGCGGGGGGAATGAGCAGTTCTTC
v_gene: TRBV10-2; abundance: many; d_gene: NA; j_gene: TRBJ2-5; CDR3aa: CASRASGETQYF; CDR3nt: TGCGCCAGCAGGGCCTCCGGAGAGACCCAGTACTTC
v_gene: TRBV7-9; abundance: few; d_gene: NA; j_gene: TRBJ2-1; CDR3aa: CASSFDLTYNEQFF; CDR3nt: TGTGCCAGCAGCTTCGACTTGACCTACAATGAGCAGTTCTTC
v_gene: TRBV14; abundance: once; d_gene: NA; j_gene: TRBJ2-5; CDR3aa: CASSRLKFQGTQYF; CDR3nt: TGTGCCAGCAGCCGGTTGAAATTTCAGGGGACCCAGTACTTC
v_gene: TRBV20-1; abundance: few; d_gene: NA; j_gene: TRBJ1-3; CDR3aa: CSARNRRSSGNTIYF; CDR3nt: TGCAGTGCTAGAAACAGGAGAAGCTCTGGAAACACCATATATTTT
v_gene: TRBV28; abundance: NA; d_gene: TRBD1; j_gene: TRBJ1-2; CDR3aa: CASSLWTGTYGYTF; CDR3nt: TGTGCCAGCAGTTTATGGACAGGGACCTATGGCTACACCTTC
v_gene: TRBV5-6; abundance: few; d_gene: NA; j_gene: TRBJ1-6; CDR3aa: CASSLPGARGSPLHF; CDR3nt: TGTGCCAGCAGCCTACCGGGAGCTCGGGGTTCACCCCTCCACTTT
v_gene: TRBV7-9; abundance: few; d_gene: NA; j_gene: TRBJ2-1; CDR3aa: CASSLGSSYNEQFF; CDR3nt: TGTGCCAGCAGCTTAGGCAGCTCCTACAATGAGCAGTTCTTC
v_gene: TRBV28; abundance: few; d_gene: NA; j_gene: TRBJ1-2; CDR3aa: CASSRYYGYTF; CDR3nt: TGTGCCAGCAGTCGGTACTATGGCTACACCTTC
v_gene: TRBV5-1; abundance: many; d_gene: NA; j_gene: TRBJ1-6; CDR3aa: CASSRDSSSYNSPLHF; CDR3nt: TGTGCCAGTAGCCGGGACTCTAGCTCCTATAATTCACCCCTCCACTTT
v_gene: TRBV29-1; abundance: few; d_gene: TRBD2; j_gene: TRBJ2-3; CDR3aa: CSGGGDTQYF; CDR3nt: TGCAGCGGGGGGGGAGATACGCAGTATTTT
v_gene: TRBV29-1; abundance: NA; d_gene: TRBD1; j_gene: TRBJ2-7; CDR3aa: CSVGRGTGGSEQYF; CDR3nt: TGCAGCGTTGGTCGCGGGACAGGGGGGTCTGAGCAGTACTTC
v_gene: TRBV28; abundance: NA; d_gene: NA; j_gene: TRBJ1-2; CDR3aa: CASSLQGGYGYTF; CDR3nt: TGTGCCAGCAGTTTGCAGGGAGGCTATGGCTACACCTTC
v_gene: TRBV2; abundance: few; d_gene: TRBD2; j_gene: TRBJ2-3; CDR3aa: CASRSSGTSTDTQYF; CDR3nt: TGTGCCAGCAGATCTAGCGGGACTAGCACAGATACGCAGTATTTT
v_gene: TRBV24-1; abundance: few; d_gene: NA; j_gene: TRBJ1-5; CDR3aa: CATSDFDEDSNQPQHF; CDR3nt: TGTGCCACCAGTGATTTTGATGAGGATAGCAATCAGCCCCAGCATTTT
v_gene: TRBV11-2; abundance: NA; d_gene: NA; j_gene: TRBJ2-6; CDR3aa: CASSLRTLAGANVLTF; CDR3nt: TGTGCCAGCAGCTTAAGGACCCTGGCTGGGGCCAACGTCCTGACTTTC
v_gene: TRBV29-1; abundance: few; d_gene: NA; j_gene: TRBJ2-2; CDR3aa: CSVVLGRSTGELFF; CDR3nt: TGCAGCGTTGTGTTAGGGCGTTCCACCGGGGAGCTGTTTTTT
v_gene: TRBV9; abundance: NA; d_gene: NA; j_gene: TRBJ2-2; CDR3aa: CASSVSTGLTGELFF; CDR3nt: TGTGCCAGCAGCGTATCTACAGGGCTCACCGGGGAGCTGTTTTTT
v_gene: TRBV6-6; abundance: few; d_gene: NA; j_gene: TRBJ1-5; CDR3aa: CASSYMGIHQPQHF; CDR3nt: TGTGCCAGCAGTTACATGGGGATACACCAGCCCCAGCATTTT
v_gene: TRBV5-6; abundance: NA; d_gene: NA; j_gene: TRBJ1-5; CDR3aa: CASSARSRNQPQHF; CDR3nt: TGTGCCAGCAGCGCCCGGAGCCGCAATCAGCCCCAGCATTTT
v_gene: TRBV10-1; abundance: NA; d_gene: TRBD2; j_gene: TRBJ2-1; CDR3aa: CASSERTSAPHEQFF; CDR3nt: TGCGCCAGCAGTGAGAGGACTAGCGCCCCGCATGAGCAGTTCTTC
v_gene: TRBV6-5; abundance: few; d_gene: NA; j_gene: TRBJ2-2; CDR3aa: CASSYGSGELFF; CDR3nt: TGTGCCAGCAGTTACGGGTCCGGGGAGCTGTTTTTT
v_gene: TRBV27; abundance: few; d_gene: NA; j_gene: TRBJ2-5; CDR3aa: CASKSGTETQYF; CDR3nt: TGTGCCAGCAAGTCGGGCACAGAGACCCAGTACTTC
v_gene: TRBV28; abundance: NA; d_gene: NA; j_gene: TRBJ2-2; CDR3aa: CASSLSGSGGELFF; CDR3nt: TGTGCCAGCAGTTTGTCTGGGTCCGGCGGGGAGCTGTTTTTT
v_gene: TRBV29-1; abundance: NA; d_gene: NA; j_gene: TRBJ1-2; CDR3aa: CSVATVYGYTF; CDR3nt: TGCAGCGTCGCGACAGTTTATGGCTACACCTTC
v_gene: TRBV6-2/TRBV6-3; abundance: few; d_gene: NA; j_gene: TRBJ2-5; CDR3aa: CASSYSKTQYF; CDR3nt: TGTGCCAGCAGTTACTCAAAGACCCAGTACTTC
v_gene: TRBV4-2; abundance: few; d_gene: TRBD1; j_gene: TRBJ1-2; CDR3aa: CASSQDSGGSGYTF; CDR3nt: TGTGCCAGCAGCCAAGATTCAGGGGGCAGTGGCTACACCTTC
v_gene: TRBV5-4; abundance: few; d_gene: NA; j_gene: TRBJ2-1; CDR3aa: CASSAHMNEQFF; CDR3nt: TGTGCCAGCAGCGCTCACATGAATGAGCAGTTCTTC
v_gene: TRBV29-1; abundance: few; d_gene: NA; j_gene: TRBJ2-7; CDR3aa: CSVSSGDEQYF; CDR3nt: TGCAGCGTCTCCTCAGGGGACGAGCAGTACTTC
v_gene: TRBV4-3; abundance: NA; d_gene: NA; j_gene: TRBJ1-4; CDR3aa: CASSQEGALTPTNEKLFF; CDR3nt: TGCGCCAGCAGCCAAGAGGGGGCGCTGACCCCAACTAATGAAAAACTGTTTTTT
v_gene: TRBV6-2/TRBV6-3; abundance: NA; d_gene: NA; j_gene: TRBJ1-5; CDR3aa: CASSRQQGVSNQPQHF; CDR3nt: TGTGCCAGCAGCCGACAACAGGGTGTAAGCAATCAGCCCCAGCATTTT
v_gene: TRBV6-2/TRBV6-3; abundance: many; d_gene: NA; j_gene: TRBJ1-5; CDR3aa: CASSFNSNQPQHF; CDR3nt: TGTGCCAGCAGTTTTAACAGCAATCAGCCCCAGCATTTT
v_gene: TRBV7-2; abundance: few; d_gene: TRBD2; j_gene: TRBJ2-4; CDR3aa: CASSLVGGSGAKNIQYF; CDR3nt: TGTGCCAGCAGCTTAGTAGGCGGGAGTGGCGCCAAAAACATTCAGTACTTC
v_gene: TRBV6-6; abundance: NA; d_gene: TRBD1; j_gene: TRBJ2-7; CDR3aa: CANSNRQGLSYEQYF; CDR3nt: TGTGCCAACAGCAACCGACAGGGGTTGAGCTACGAGCAGTACTTC
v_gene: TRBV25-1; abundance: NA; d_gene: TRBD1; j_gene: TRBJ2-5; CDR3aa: CASVGTGGWTQYF; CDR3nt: TGTGCCAGCGTCGGGACAGGAGGTTGGACCCAGTACTTC
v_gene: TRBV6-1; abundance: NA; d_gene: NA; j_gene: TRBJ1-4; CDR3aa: CASSFSARTSGEKLFF; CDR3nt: TGTGCCAGCAGTTTCTCCGCCCGCACAAGCGGTGAAAAACTGTTTTTT
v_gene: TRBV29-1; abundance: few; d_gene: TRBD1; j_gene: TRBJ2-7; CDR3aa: CSAGRQGMYEQYF; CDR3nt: TGCAGCGCCGGACGACAGGGAATGTACGAGCAGTACTTC
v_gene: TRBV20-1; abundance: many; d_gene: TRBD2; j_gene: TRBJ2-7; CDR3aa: CSAQSGDYEQYF; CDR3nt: TGCAGTGCTCAAAGCGGGGACTACGAGCAGTACTTC
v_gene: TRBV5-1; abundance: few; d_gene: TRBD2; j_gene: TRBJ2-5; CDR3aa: CASRTTSGTETQYF; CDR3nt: TGCGCCAGCAGAACGACTAGCGGGACCGAGACCCAGTACTTC
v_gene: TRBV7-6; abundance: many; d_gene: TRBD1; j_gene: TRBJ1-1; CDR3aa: CASSTGQGTEAFF; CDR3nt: TGTGCCAGCAGTACGGGACAGGGGACTGAAGCTTTCTTT
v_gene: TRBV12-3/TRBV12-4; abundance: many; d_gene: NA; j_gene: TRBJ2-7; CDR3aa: CASSLEPGRAGEQYF; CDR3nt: TGTGCCAGCAGTCTCGAACCTGGCCGGGCTGGAGAGCAGTACTTC
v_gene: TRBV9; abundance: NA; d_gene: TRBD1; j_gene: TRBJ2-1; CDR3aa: CASSVGQGDYNEQFF; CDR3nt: TGTGCCAGCAGCGTAGGACAGGGAGATTACAATGAGCAGTTCTTC
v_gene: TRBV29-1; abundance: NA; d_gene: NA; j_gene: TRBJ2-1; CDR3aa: CSANAGTAKGPNEQFF; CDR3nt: TGCAGCGCTAACGCAGGGACCGCCAAAGGTCCCAATGAGCAGTTCTTC
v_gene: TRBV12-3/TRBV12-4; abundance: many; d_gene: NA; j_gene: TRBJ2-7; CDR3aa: CASNQAGSHEQYF; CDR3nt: TGTGCCAGCAACCAGGCGGGGTCCCACGAGCAGTACTTC
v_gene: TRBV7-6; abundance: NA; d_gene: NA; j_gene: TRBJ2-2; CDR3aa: CASSLGWATTNTGELFF; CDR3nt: TGTGCCAGCAGCTTAGGCTGGGCGACAACGAACACCGGGGAGCTGTTTTTT
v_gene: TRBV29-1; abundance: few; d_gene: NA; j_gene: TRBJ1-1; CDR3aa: CSAGVSNTEAFF; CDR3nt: TGCAGCGCCGGGGTCTCGAACACTGAAGCTTTCTTT